A single sample is the source of the 9 T cell receptor beta chains below, sequenced in a study of blood T cell repertoires in COVID-19. Only in-frame clones appear in the TCRdb table, and some are missing; sequencing was by immunoSEQ multiplex PCR. The table lists a few hundred thousand clones, approximately 87% of them singletons. Sequenced material: peripheral blood. The source of these receptors is a man in his sixties who had recovered from COVID-19.

This chain joins TRBV10-3 and TRBJ2-7, with TRBD1 matching 8 bases. V lost 7 bases, J lost 6 bases, and 8 bases stayed unmatched. The CDR3 consists of 13 residues. Per the germline V gene, CDR1 is ENHRY and CDR2 is SYGVKD. This CDR3 reads CAIKDRGLGEQYF. As DNA, the CDR3 is TGTGCCATCAAAGACAGGGGTTTAGGCGAGCAGTACTTC.

This chain connects TRBV28 to TRBJ2-5; D might be TRBD1 (5 bases). In germline, CDR1 is MDHEN, CDR2 SYDVKM. Trimming removed 2 bases at V and 0 bases at J, with 13 bases between. The length of the CDR3 is 16 residues. The CDR3 spells CASSLVPGKNQETQYF. The CDR3 region has the DNA TGTGCCAGCAGTTTAGTGCCAGGGAAGAACCAAGAGACCCAGTACTTC.

This clone was observed a single time. The gene calls are TRBV11-2 and TRBJ1-3, with D perhaps TRBD1 (5 bases). V was cut by 6 bases and J by 4 bases, with 13 bases left in between. This CDR3 contains 14 residues. Germline V gene lookup returns CDR1 SGHAT and CDR2 FQNNGV. For the CDR3, the DNA is TGTGCCAGCAGTACCGGGGGGTTAGGAAACACCATATATTTT. It translates to CASSTGGLGNTIYF.

The CDR3: CASSSRLAGGSYEQYF. The CDR3 DNA is TGTGCCAGCAGCTCCCGACTAGCGGGGGGATCCTACGAGCAGTACTTC. The genes are TRBV7-2 and TRBJ2-7; 13 bases line up with TRBD2. From germline, CDR1 is SGHTA and CDR2 FQGNSA. Trimming cost V 4 bases and J 1 base; bases outside gene matches: 4. The CDR3 contains 16 residues.

This rearrangement joins TRBV27 to TRBJ2-1; 14 bases are shared with TRBD2. J was trimmed by 3 bases and V by 4 bases; bases with no gene match: 11. The CDR3 sequence is 19 residues long. Germline V CDR1 and CDR2: MNHEY, SMNVEV (reference sequence). CDR3: CASSSLTRTSGRNYNEQFF. The CDR3 DNA reads TGTGCCAGCAGTTCTCTCACTCGGACTAGCGGGAGGAACTACAATGAGCAGTTCTTC.

The chain couples TRBV7-2 to TRBJ2-7; TRBD2 matches 11 bases. Germline CDR1 reads SGHTA; CDR2 reads FQGNSA. The CDR3 runs to 15 residues. V gave up 2 bases and J gave up 5 bases; unmatched junction bases: 5. Written as DNA, the CDR3 is TGTGCCAGCAGCTTACTAGCGGGGGGCCCCAACGAGCAGTACTTC. This gives the protein CASSLLAGGPNEQYF.

The CDR3 nucleotides read TGTGCCAGCTCACCCGACACCGGGGAGCTGTTTTTT. Protein sequence: CASSPDTGELFF. The J gene is TRBJ2-2, the V gene TRBV18; D gene unclear. Trimming cost V 3 bases and J 3 bases, with 2 bases left between them. In germline, CDR1 is KGHSH, CDR2 LQKENI. The CDR3 is made up of 12 amino acids.

In regard to this clone: Other DNA variants within this sample encode the same CDR3. The V and J genes are TRBV6-1 and TRBJ1-2, with D perhaps matching TRBD1 (6 bases). Germline CDR1 MNHNS, CDR2 SASEGT. Between the trimmed V and J ends, which lost 3 bases and 2 bases, there was a span of 13 bases. This CDR3 region has 15 residues. The CDR3 coding sequence is TGTGCCAGCAGTGAGGTGGGGGCGGCGAACTATGGCTACACCTTC. Its translation: CASSEVGAANYGYTF.

The genes are TRBV7-9 and TRBJ1-2, with D unclear. Germline loops: CDR1 SEHNR, CDR2 FQNEAQ (reference sequence). The CDR3 has 13 amino acids. V was trimmed by 3 bases and J by 1 base, leaving 6 bases between them. The CDR3 bases are TGTGCCAGCAGCTTGTCCAATAACTATGGCTACACCTTC. It codes for CASSLSNNYGYTF.